The 13 T cell receptor beta chains listed next were all sequenced from one sample in a study of T cells in Graves' hyperthyroidism and ophthalmopathy. Amplification of TCR beta CDR3 regions used RNA as the template. RT-PCR in the first round (using the HTBI primer set) targeted the TCR CDR3. TCRdb re-called the multiplex PCR reads with MiXCR, one entry per CDR3 protein. The data show approximately 520,000 distinct CDR3 sequences, 20% seen once. The sequencing sample was made of blood. All receptors derive from a man between 18 and 29 years old with Graves' hyperthyroidism.

At least ten counts were recorded for this clonotype. The chain couples TRBV20-1 to TRBJ1-2; D gene ambiguous. Germline V gives CDR1 DFQATT, CDR2 SNEGSKA (reference sequence). This CDR3 contains 13 residues. Trimming removed 3 bases at V and 8 bases at J, with 16 bases between. CDR3 nucleotide sequence: TGCAGTGCTAGCCCCGGCGGTGGAGGAGGCTACACCTTC. Translated: CSASPGGGGGYTF.

This clonotype was counted at least ten times. This sequence joins TRBV25-1 and TRBJ2-2; maybe TRBD2 (5 bases). The V and J ends lost 5 bases and 5 bases respectively, with 12 bases between them. CDR1 and CDR2 (germline): MGHDK, SYGVNS. The CDR3 loop spans 14 amino acids. CDR3 DNA: TGTGCCAGCAGTTTTCCTGGGAGTACCGGGGAGCTGTTTTTT. Its protein product is CASSFPGSTGELFF.

This clonotype was recorded many times. The J gene is TRBJ2-2, the V gene TRBV6-5, with 11 bases matching TRBD2. Germline V gene sequence: CDR1 MNHEY, CDR2 SVGAGI. J was trimmed by 6 bases and V by 0 bases; bases with no gene match: 3. The CDR3 is 16 residues long. The CDR3 here is CASSYSGSGGAGELFF. DNA of the CDR3: TGTGCCAGCAGTTACTCGGGTAGCGGGGGGGCCGGGGAGCTGTTTTTT.

In its sample, this clonotype was seen many times. V usage is TRBV12-3 or TRBV12-4 and J usage is TRBJ1-5; a weak D match, TRBD1 (6 bases). The ends were cut back, 6 bases at V and 2 bases at J, with 14 bases in the middle. CDR3 size: 15 residues. CDR3 DNA: TGTGCCAGCAGCCCTGCCAGGGGTGGCAATCAGCCCCAGCATTTT. The encoded protein is CASSPARGGNQPQHF.

The rearrangement joins TRBV6-2 or TRBV6-3 to TRBJ1-1; TRBD1 might be the D (5 bases). Per germline, CDR1 MNHEY and CDR2 SVGEGT. The V end lost 8 bases, the J end lost 3 bases, and 13 bases lay between the germline ends. This CDR3 is 13 amino acids long. The CDR3 protein is CASRWRQHTEAFF. The CDR3 DNA sequence: TGTGCCAGCCGCTGGAGACAGCACACTGAAGCTTTCTTT.

The rearrangement joins TRBV20-1 to TRBJ2-7, with 9 bases lining up with TRBD1. J gave up 6 bases and V 6 bases, and 12 bases lay outside the gene matches. The germline gives CDR1 DFQATT, CDR2 SNEGSKA (reference sequence). The CDR3 is made up of 14 amino acids. CDR3 in amino acids: CSAPGGDRAFEQYF. Here the CDR3 DNA reads TGCAGTGCCCCCGGTGGGGACAGGGCCTTCGAGCAGTACTTC.

This clonotype was picked up many times. The CDR3 protein is CASSLSGTGSYEQYF. The CDR3 DNA is TGTGCCAGCAGTTTATCAGGGACAGGGTCTTACGAGCAGTACTTC. J is TRBJ2-7 and V is TRBV12-3 or TRBV12-4, with TRBD1 matching over 9 bases. J was trimmed by 4 bases and V by 2 bases; bases with no gene match: 6. The CDR3 sequence is 15 residues long.

This clonotype was counted ten times or more. The chain combines TRBV7-8 with TRBJ2-2, with TRBD1 matching over 10 bases. Germline V CDR1 and CDR2: SGHVS, FQNEAQ. V was pared by 3 bases and J by 5 bases, with 9 bases of the junction left unmatched. This CDR3 contains 17 residues. The DNA for the CDR3 is TGTGCCAGCAGCTTGAGGGTCGGACAGGGGGTGACCGGGGAGCTGTTTTTT. It yields the protein CASSLRVGQGVTGELFF.

There are a few counts of this clonotype. The CDR3 sequence: CASSYLTSGVYEQYF. The CDR3 DNA sequence: TGTGCCAGCAGTTATTTGACTAGCGGAGTTTACGAGCAGTACTTC. The chain joins TRBV27 to TRBJ2-7; 9 bases map to TRBD2. The CDR3 is made up of 15 amino acids. CDR1 is MNHEY and CDR2 is SMNVEV in the germline V gene (reference sequence). Trimming at V came to 4 bases and at J to 4 bases, leaving 8 bases not matched to a gene.

This clonotype was seen ten or more times. The V gene is TRBV10-3, the J gene TRBJ1-1, with a possible D match to TRBD1 (6 bases). The V and J ends lost 9 bases and 2 bases respectively, with 13 bases between them. The V gene's germline CDR1 is ENHRY and CDR2 SYGVKD. This CDR3 contains 13 residues. The CDR3 sequence: CAIGGGINTEAFF. CDR3 DNA: TGTGCCATAGGGGGGGGGATTAACACTGAAGCTTTCTTT.

This clonotype was detected many times. This chain connects TRBV28 to TRBJ2-7, with a possible D match to TRBD1 (7 bases). Looked up from germline, CDR1 is MDHEN and CDR2 is SYDVKM. Deletions cut 3 bases from V and 4 bases from J, with 16 bases between. The CDR3 has 15 residues. The CDR3 here is CASSFSSRGVYEQYF. The CDR3 region has the DNA TGTGCCAGCAGTTTCTCCAGCAGGGGGGTATACGAGCAGTACTTC. The variable domain in full, with the rest retrieved from reference TRBV28 and TRBJ2-7, is DVKVTQSSRYLVKRTGEKVFLECVQDMDHENMFWYRQDPGLGLRLIYFSYDVKMKEKGDIPEGYSVSREKKERFSLILESASTNQTSMYLCASSFSSRGVYEQYFGPGTRLTVT.

This clonotype was counted ten times or more. The genes are TRBV20-1 and TRBJ2-5, with 7 bases matching TRBD1. Germline loops: CDR1 DFQATT, CDR2 SNEGSKA (reference sequence). Trimming took 4 bases from V and 1 from J; bases not matched to a gene: 3. The CDR3 runs to 13 residues. This chain's CDR3 is CSATTGIQETQYF. CDR3 sequence (DNA): TGCAGTGCTACGACAGGGATCCAAGAGACCCAGTACTTC.

V gene TRBV28 combines with J gene TRBJ2-3; D might be TRBD1 (6 bases). Trimming removed 6 bases from V and 2 bases from J, with 12 bases in between. The CDR3 runs to 14 residues. CDR1 and CDR2 from the germline V gene are MDHEN and SYDVKM. Here the CDR3 reads CASSPDRLTDTQYF. The CDR3, as DNA: TGTGCCAGCAGCCCAGACAGGCTCACAGATACGCAGTATTTT.